This T cell receptor (beta chain) was captured by sequencing in a study of CD8 T cell repertoires and HIV-1 epitope variants. This clone has just a few counts. Its target is not known. Libraries were prepared by immunoSEQ multiplex PCR; TCRdb keeps only in-frame clonotypes and omits some of them. The data hold 3,200 or so clones, with approximately 70% observed a single time. The CDR3 has 17 residues. Trimming cost V 3 bases and J 2 bases; bases outside gene matches: 2. Germline V gene sequence: CDR1 SGHTA, CDR2 FQGNSA. The sample was cultured CD8+ T cells derived from PBMCs. The V and J genes are TRBV7-2 and TRBJ2-3; TRBD2 matches at 16 bases. This clonotype was sampled from a male donor with HIV. CDR3 in DNA: TGTGCCAGCAGCTTGGGACTAGCGGGAGGGCCCACAGATACGCAGTATTTT. Encoded protein: CASSLGLAGGPTDTQYF.